A selection of T cell receptor beta chains follows, all from one sample in a study of shared clonotypes between healthy human individuals. Data came from immunoSEQ multiplex PCR; TCRdb stores just in-frame clones and leaves some out. The sample includes 600,000 to 800,000 clones, roughly 72% of them seen just once. Material: memory CD4+ T cells sorted from blood. All receptors derive from a woman between 25 and 40 years old in good health. Each CDR3 is given with its conserved first and last residue. The order of the fields is clone size, J gene, V gene, D gene, CDR3 protein, CDR3 DNA. The D gene is left open where the match is weak. The size of a clone is reported for some rows only, either as once, few or many, or as a class for expanded clones.

NA	TRBJ2-1	TRBV19	NA	CASSMGSAWTYNEQFF	TGTGCCAGTAGTATGGGGTCGGCGTGGACCTACAATGAGCAGTTCTTC
NA	TRBJ1-4	TRBV28	NA	CACLARGRHEKLFF	TGTGCCTGCCTTGCGCGGGGCCGGCATGAAAAACTGTTTTTT
NA	TRBJ2-6	TRBV6-1	TRBD2	CASSERGDGANVLTF	TGTGCCAGCAGTGAACGGGGGGACGGGGCCAACGTCCTGACTTTC
few	TRBJ2-7	TRBV7-7	NA	CASSSMGDGEQYF	TGTGCCAGCAGCTCCATGGGGGACGGCGAGCAGTACTTC
NA	TRBJ1-1	TRBV11-2	NA	CASSAARTTNTEAFF	TGTGCCAGCAGCGCCGCCAGGACGACGAACACTGAAGCTTTCTTT
NA	TRBJ2-2	TRBV6-5	TRBD2	CASSMTSGILGELFF	TGTGCCAGCAGTATGACTAGCGGTATCCTCGGGGAGCTGTTTTTT
NA	TRBJ2-1	TRBV28	TRBD1	CASRPGTGYNEQFF	TGTGCCAGCAGACCCGGGACAGGGTACAATGAGCAGTTCTTC
NA	TRBJ2-2	TRBV5-1	NA	CASSTRTGTNTGELFF	TGCGCCAGCAGCACTAGGACGGGAACGAACACCGGGGAGCTGTTTTTT
NA	TRBJ1-4	TRBV29-1	NA	CSVDGPSGEKLFF	TGCAGCGTTGATGGCCCCAGCGGTGAAAAACTGTTTTTT
many	TRBJ1-2	TRBV15	NA	CATSRDRGSGYTF	TGTGCCACCAGCAGAGATAGGGGATCTGGCTACACCTTC
many	TRBJ1-1	TRBV5-1	TRBD1	CASSLGQVTEAFF	TGCGCCAGCAGCTTAGGACAGGTCACTGAAGCTTTCTTT
NA	TRBJ1-2	TRBV9	NA	CASSERSQLRAGYTF	TGTGCCAGCAGCGAAAGGTCACAGCTTCGGGCTGGCTACACCTTC
once	TRBJ2-1	TRBV10-2	TRBD1	CASSDRTGRSYNEQFF	TGCGCCAGCAGTGACCGGACAGGGAGGTCCTACAATGAGCAGTTCTTC
once	TRBJ2-1	TRBV9	TRBD2	CASSVRTGTSGVGQFF	TGTGCCAGCAGCGTACGTACAGGGACTAGCGGGGTCGGGCAGTTCTTC
NA	TRBJ2-5	TRBV5-1	TRBD2	CASTPRLAGEETQYF	TGCGCCAGCACCCCGCGGCTAGCGGGAGAAGAGACCCAGTACTTC
NA	TRBJ2-1	TRBV10-2	NA	CASSESRGEGYNEQFF	TGCGCCAGCAGTGAGTCGAGGGGAGAGGGGTACAATGAGCAGTTCTTC